This entry is about one T cell receptor (beta chain). This specimen comes from a study of blood T cell repertoires in COVID-19. About the research overall: PBMCs, B-cell-depleted T cells, or T cells were the source of the cDNA or gDNA that made up the material.

CDR1 is SNHLY and CDR2 is FYNNEI in the germline V gene. The junction had 8 bases not matched to a gene; V was cut back by 4 bases and J by 0 bases. The CDR3 spans 16 residues. Source study methods: Counts of nucleated cells, estimated from reference gene primer amplification, were obtained. The method was immunoSEQ multiplex PCR; TCRdb's version includes in-frame clones alone and lacks a portion of them. The V and J calls and clone size come from that table; D and trimming were worked out from the DNA. Among roughly 250,000 clones listed, about 89% were seen once. The chain links TRBV2 to TRBJ1-1, with 7 bases matching TRBD1. Sequenced material: peripheral blood. The receptor comes from a man in his thirties or forties with acute or convalescent COVID-19. CDR3 region: CASSGQGGLVNTEAFF. DNA of the CDR3: TGTGCCAGCAGTGGACAGGGTGGGTTGGTGAACACTGAAGCTTTCTTT. The whole variable domain, remainder taken from reference TRBV2 and TRBJ1-1, is EPEVTQTPSHQVTQMGQEVILRCVPISNHLYFYWYRQILGQKVEFLVSFYNNEISEKSEIFDDQFSVERPDGSNFTLKIRSTKLEDSAMYFCASSGQGGLVNTEAFFGQGTRLTVV.